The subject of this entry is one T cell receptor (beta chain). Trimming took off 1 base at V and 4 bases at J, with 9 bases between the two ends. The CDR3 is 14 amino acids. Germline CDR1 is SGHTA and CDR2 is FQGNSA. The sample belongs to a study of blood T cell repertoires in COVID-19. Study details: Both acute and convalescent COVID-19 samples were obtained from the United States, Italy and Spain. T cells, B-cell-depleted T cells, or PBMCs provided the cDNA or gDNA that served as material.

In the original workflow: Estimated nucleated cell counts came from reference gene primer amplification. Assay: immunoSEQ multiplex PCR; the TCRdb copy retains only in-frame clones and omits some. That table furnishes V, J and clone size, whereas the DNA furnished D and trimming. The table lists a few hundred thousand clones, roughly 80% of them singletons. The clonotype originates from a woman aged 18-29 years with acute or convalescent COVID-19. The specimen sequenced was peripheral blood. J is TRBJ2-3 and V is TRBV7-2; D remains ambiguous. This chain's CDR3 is CASSLVSVPDTQYF. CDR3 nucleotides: TGTGCCAGCAGCTTAGTGTCAGTCCCAGATACGCAGTATTTT.